This T cell receptor beta chain is from a study of blood T cell repertoires in COVID-19. Study context: From the United States, Italy and Spain came samples of acute and convalescent COVID-19. PBMCs, B-cell-depleted T cells, or T cells provided the cDNA or gDNA that made up the material.

How the authors handled the data: Estimation of nucleated cell counts was performed using reference gene primer amplification. Sequencing used immunoSEQ multiplex PCR; TCRdb keeps in-frame clones, though not all of them. V, J and clone size reflect that table, while D and trimming were determined from the DNA. This sample has about 110,000 clones, with approximately 82% found just once. The CDR3 is 19 residues long. The V and J ends lost 2 bases and 6 bases, in that order; junction bases with no gene match: 18. Germline assignment: CDR1 SGHKS and CDR2 YYEKEE (reference sequence). The V and J genes are TRBV5-5 and TRBJ2-4, with 9 bases identical to TRBD1. The sequenced sample consisted of peripheral blood. This clonotype was obtained from a woman aged 80 or older with acute or convalescent COVID-19. CDR3 protein: CASSFSGTGPSLPLNIQYF. In DNA form, the CDR3 reads TGTGCCAGCAGCTTTTCCGGGACAGGGCCCTCTTTGCCACTAAACATTCAGTACTTC.